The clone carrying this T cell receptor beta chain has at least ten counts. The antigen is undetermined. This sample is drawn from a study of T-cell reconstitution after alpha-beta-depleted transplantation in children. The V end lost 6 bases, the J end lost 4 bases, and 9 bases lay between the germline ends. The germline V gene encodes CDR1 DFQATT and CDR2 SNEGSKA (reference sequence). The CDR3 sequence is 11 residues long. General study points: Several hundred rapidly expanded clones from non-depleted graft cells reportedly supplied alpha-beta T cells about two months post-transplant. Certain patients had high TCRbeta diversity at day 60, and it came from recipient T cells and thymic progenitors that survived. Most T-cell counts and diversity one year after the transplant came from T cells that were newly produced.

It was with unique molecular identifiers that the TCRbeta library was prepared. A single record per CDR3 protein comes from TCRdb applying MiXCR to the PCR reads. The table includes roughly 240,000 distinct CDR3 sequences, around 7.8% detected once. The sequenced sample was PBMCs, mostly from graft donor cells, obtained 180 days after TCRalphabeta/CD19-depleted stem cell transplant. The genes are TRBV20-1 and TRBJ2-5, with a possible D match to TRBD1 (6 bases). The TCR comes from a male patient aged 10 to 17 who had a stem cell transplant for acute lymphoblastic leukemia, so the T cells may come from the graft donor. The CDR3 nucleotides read TGCAGTGCGGGGGCAGGAGAGACCCAGTACTTC. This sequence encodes CSAGAGETQYF.